This T cell receptor (beta chain) was recorded in a study of T cell responses to AZD1222 COVID-19 vaccine (dated by TCRdb to the early 2020s). Concerning the study at large: TCR sequencing covered 233 trial participants: 200 to 220 given two doses of AZD1222 and 26 given two doses of MenACWY control vaccine. Enrollment into the trials was organized by age into subgroups of 18-55, 56-69 and 70-plus years, and those subgroups contained about 160, 30 and 59 TCR-sequenced participants, respectively. Results and caveats for the whole study, not just this receptor: Spike-specific TCR breadth and depth rose significantly after two AZD1222 doses compared with day 0 and with MenACWY recipients. The vaccine-associated CD4 TCRs covered the entire spike protein, and the dominant responses fell in regions 160-218 and 743-854. Most participants were white British and females outnumbered males, and the authors suggested that clonal diversity may have been underestimated. In the small 56-69-year group, the increase in depth fell short of significance, most likely because of low power. No day 14 peak-response samples were available, so repertoires were characterized only after the peak T cell response. Conclusions about previously exposed vaccinees were limited because only six AZD1222 recipients were SARS-CoV-2 seropositive at baseline. Reportedly, close to half of the unique spike-specific TCRs recognized epitopes lying outside the regions that are mutated in the B.1.351 and B.1.1.7 variants.

Details on this clone: The specificity of this receptor is unknown. The record has no base qualities; no much larger clone is one base away.

The CDR3 goes from the cysteine to the phenylalanine over 14 residues. The CDR3 DNA has 42 bases and is translated from base 1. The junction carries 9 bases between V and J, which are trimmed by 1 base and 2 bases respectively. CDR1 and CDR2, per the germline V gene (reference sequence), are LGHDT and YNNKEL. The time point label, read with the paper, signifies: about 28 days (+/-7) after the second vaccine dose. The treatment or condition label here, explained by the study, means: meningococcal conjugate vaccine given as trial control. Vaccinee samples were obtained from the UK trials COV001 and COV002, which included a single-blind randomized controlled phase 2/3 trial of AZD1222 (ChAdOx1 nCoV-19) in healthy adults. Trial participant PBMC samples were collected at day 0 and day 28 after the second dose for TCRbeta chain sequencing. The CDR3 regions of human TCRbeta chains were analyzed by immunosequencing. In the paper's pipeline: Repertoire TCRs were checked for matches against a reference library of SARS-CoV-2-specific TCRs that had been generated using the MIRA antigen-specificity platform. Breadth was defined as the fraction of unique TCRs that were SARS-CoV-2-associated. Depth was defined as the fraction of total T cells that were SARS-CoV-2-associated. Each spike-specific TCR was assigned to its reactive spike region and to a CD4 or CD8 class using the MIRA data. Log10-transformed breadth and depth values were compared by one-way ANOVA with Sidak's multiple comparisons tests. TCRdb retrieved this table from immuneACCESS and kept in-frame rearrangements only. Not all clones are present; in checked studies, unresolved V genes account for under half, and no reason is known for the remainder. That table supplies the V and J calls and clone size; D and trimming were determined from the DNA. A total of roughly 70,000 clones appear in this sample, around 90% of them only once. Roughly 6.7% of the sample belongs to the ten largest clones.

The chain was built from TRBV3-1 (or the pseudogene TRBV3-2) and TRBJ2-7; the D gene remains uncertain. This sequence originates from an adult who received the MenACWY meningococcal vaccine as a control. The material sequenced was peripheral blood, taken 28 days after the second dose of the MenACWY control vaccine. The CDR3 amino acid sequence is: CASSQGAGTYEQYF. In nucleotides, the sequence is TGTGCCAGCAGCCAAGGGGCCGGTACCTACGAGCAGTACTTC.